The source of this TCR beta chain is a study of blood T cell repertoires in COVID-19. Across the study: Samples taken during acute and convalescent COVID-19 were collected in the United States, Italy and Spain. PBMCs, B-cell-depleted T cells, or T cells were the source of the cDNA or gDNA that made up the material.

Original processing notes: Reference gene primer amplification gave estimated nucleated cell counts. Sequencing was performed with immunoSEQ multiplex PCR; in TCRdb, only in-frame clones are kept and a portion is missing. V, J and clone size derive from that table, while D and trimming were established from the DNA sequence. This repertoire shows tens of thousands of clones, about nine tenths found once; its top ten account for 13%. Trimming took off 2 bases at V and 2 bases at J, with 10 bases between the two ends. CDR3 length: 14 residues. Germline loops: CDR1 GTSNPN, CDR2 SVGIG (reference sequence).

Material: peripheral blood. The TCR originated in a human donor with active COVID-19. The donor label of this sample is uncertain. The chain has TRBV30 and TRBJ1-5; no definite D call. Here the CDR3 reads CAWSIRSGNQPQHF. DNA for the CDR3: TGTGCCTGGAGTATCCGGTCTGGCAATCAGCCCCAGCATTTT.